The subject of this entry is one T cell receptor (beta chain). Its antigen is still unknown. This sample is drawn from a study of T-cell memory formation after mild COVID-19. Study context: TCR clusters showed largely donor specificity.

This CDR3 comprises 13 residues. From germline, CDR1 is ENHRY and CDR2 SYGVKD. V dropped 6 bases and J dropped 1 base, with 9 bases sitting between them. Study findings and constraints: From day 15 to 85, contracting clones were balanced between CD4 and CD8, whereas later expanders leaned toward CD4+. The pre-infection memory compartment contained some responding clones, suggesting cross-reactive memory joined.

TCR alpha and TCR beta cDNA libraries with sample barcodes and UMIs came from 5'RACE using constant-segment primers. MiXCR, applied by TCRdb to the 5' RACE reads, yields one record per CDR3 protein. This sample yields about 300,000 distinct CDR3 sequences, of which approximately 19% are seen a single time; around 21% belongs to the top ten. The chain carries TRBV10-3 and TRBJ1-1, with D perhaps matching TRBD1 (5 bases). The sequence derives from a man younger than 35 who had mild COVID-19 (a few samples of this study predate the infection). Cell type and time point are not known. The sequenced sample was PBMCs or a T cell subset sorted from them (not recorded which). This CDR3 is CAIRKTENTEAFF. As DNA, the CDR3 is TGTGCCATCAGAAAGACAGAGAACACTGAAGCTTTCTTT.